Listed here is a single TCR beta chain. The data stem from a study of blood T cells in healthy people across ages. V was pared by 6 bases and J by 1 base, with 8 bases of the junction left unmatched. Germline lookup yields CDR1 SGHVS and CDR2 FNYEAQ. The CDR3 runs to 16 residues. A minimum of 7 million PBMCs was isolated per sample. Primers used in a second PCR of roughly 7 to 12 cycles were a sample-barcoded 5' primer and a J-beta primer mix. With 12 random nucleotides, a template-switch adaptor tagged each individual cDNA molecule. Using its own MiXCR run on the 5' RACE reads, TCRdb lists one record per CDR3 protein. The repertoire holds around 1,500,000 distinct CDR3 sequences, with approximately 40% as singletons.

This TCR derives from a woman aged 18-30 years in good health. The sequencing sample was made of blood. This chain joins TRBV7-6 and TRBJ2-7, with TRBD2 matching 11 bases. The CDR3 DNA follows: TGTGCCAGCAGTCCAGGTAGCGGGAGGGGGTCCTACGAGCAGTACTTC. Its translation: CASSPGSGRGSYEQYF.